These T cell receptor beta chains were read from a single sample in a study of blood T cells in healthy people across ages. TCRdb fed the 5' RACE reads into MiXCR, producing one record per CDR3 protein. The sample consists of roughly 2 million distinct CDR3 sequences, about 49% of them appearing once. Sequenced input: blood. Source of these receptors: a woman aged 40 to 49 in good health. CDR3s include the opening cysteine and the closing phenylalanine or tryptophan. Fields, in order: V gene, J gene, D gene, clone size, CDR3 DNA, CDR3 protein. The D gene is left open where the match is weak. Clone size, where shown, is once, few, many, or a class for clones that have expanded.

>TRBV10-3|TRBJ1-6|NA|NA
TGTGCCATCAGTGACAGGGATCTGAATTCACCCCTCCACTTT
CAISDRDLNSPLHF
>TRBV29-1|TRBJ2-1|TRBD1|few
TGCAGCGTGCGGGGACAGGCAAACAATGAGCAGTTCTTC
CSVRGQANNEQFF
>TRBV27|TRBJ1-4|NA|NA
TGTGCCAGCAGTATCACAGGGACAACTAATGAAAAACTGTTTTTT
CASSITGTTNEKLFF
>TRBV28|TRBJ1-2|NA|many
TGTGCCAGCGGGGGCTACACCTTC
CASGGYTF
>TRBV27|TRBJ2-1|NA|few
TGTGCCAGCAGTTGGCCCGACCGGGGGCACAATGAGCAGTTCTTC
CASSWPDRGHNEQFF
>TRBV27|TRBJ2-1|TRBD2|few
TGTGCCAGCAGTCCCATGGGACTAGCCAGCAATGAGCAGTTCTTC
CASSPMGLASNEQFF
>TRBV7-2|TRBJ2-3|TRBD1|few
TGTGCCAGCAGCCGAGGACAGGCCGGGACGCAGTATTTT
CASSRGQAGTQYF
>TRBV6-2/TRBV6-3|TRBJ2-5|TRBD1|NA
TGTGCCAGCAGTACCTCCGGGACAGGGTATTCGGAGACCCAGTACTTC
CASSTSGTGYSETQYF
>TRBV7-3|TRBJ2-1|TRBD2|NA
TGTGCCAGCAGCCCTGGAGCGGGGGGACGCCACAATGAGCAGTTCTTC
CASSPGAGGRHNEQFF
>TRBV20-1|TRBJ1-5|TRBD1|NA
TGCAGTGCCAGGAGAGGGGGCGCCTTTCAGCCCCAGCATTTT
CSARRGGAFQPQHF